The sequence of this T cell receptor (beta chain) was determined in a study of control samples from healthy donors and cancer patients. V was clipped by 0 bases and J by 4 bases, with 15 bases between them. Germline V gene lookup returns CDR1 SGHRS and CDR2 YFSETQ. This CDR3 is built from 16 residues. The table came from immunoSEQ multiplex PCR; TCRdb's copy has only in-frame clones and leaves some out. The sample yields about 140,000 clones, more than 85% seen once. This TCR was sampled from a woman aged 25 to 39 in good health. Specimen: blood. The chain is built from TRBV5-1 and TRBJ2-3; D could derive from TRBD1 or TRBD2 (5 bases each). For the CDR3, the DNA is TGCGCCAGCAGCTTGGCGGGACCCTTGACACCAGATACGCAGTATTTT. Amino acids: CASSLAGPLTPDTQYF.